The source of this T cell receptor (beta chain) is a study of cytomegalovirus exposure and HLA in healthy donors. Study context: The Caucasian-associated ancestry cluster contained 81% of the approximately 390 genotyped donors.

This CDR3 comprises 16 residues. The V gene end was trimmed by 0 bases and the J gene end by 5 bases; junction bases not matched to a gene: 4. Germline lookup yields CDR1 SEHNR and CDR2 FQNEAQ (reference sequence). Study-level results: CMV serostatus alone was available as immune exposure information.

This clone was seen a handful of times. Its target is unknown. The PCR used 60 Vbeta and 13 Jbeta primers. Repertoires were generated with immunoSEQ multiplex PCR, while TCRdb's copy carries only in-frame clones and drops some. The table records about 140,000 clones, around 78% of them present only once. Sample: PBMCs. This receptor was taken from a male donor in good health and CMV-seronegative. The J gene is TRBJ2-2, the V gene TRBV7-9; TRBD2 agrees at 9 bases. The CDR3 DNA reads TGTGCCAGCAGCTTAGCGTCGCGGGGGGGGACCGGGGAGCTGTTTTTT. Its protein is CASSLASRGGTGELFF.